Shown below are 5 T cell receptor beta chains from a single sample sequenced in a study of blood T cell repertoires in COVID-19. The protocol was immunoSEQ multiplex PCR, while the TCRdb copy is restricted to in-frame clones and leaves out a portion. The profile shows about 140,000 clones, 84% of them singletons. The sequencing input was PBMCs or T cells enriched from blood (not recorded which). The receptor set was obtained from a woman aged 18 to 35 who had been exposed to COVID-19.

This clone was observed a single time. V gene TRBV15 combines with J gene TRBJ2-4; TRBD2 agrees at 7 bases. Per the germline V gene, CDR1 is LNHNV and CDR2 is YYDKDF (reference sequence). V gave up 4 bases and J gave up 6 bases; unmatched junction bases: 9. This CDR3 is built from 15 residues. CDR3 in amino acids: CATSTHPGGVNIQYF. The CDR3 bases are TGTGCCACCAGCACTCACCCTGGGGGGGTAAACATTCAGTACTTC.

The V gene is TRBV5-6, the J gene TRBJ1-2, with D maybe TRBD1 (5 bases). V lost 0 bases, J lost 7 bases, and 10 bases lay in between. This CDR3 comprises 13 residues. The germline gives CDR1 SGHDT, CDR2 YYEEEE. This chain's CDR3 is CASSLDQGSGYTF. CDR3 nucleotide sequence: TGTGCCAGCAGCTTGGACCAGGGAAGTGGCTACACCTTC.

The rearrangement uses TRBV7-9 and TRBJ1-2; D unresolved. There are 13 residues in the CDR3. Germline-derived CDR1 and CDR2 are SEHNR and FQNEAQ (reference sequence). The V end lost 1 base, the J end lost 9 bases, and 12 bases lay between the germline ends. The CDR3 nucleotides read TGTGCCAGCAGCTTAGGTTCCGTACCTAGCTACACCTTC. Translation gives CASSLGSVPSYTF. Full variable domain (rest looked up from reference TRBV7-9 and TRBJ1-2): DTGVSQNPRHKITKRGQNVTFRCDPISEHNRLYWYRQTLGQGPEFLTYFQNEAQLEKSRLLSDRFSAERPKGSFSTLEIQRTEQGDSAMYLCASSLGSVPSYTFGSGTRLTVV.

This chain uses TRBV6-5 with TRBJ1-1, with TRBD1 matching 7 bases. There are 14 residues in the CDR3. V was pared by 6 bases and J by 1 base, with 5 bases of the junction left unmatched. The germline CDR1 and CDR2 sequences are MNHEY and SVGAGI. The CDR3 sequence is CASSRDSQNTEAFF. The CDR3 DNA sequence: TGTGCCAGCAGCAGGGACAGCCAGAACACTGAAGCTTTCTTT.

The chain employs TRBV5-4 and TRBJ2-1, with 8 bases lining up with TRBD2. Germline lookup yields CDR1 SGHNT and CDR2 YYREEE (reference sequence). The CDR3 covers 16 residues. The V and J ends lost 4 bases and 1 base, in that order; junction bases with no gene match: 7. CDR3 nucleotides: TGTGCCAGCAGCGAACAAGCGGGAGCATCCTACAATGAGCAGTTCTTC. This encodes CASSEQAGASYNEQFF. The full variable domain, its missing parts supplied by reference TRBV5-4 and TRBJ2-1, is ETGVTQSPTHLIKTRGQQVTLRCSSQSGHNTVSWYQQALGQGPQFIFQYYREEENGRGNFPPRFSGLQFPNYSSELNVNALELDDSALYLCASSEQAGASYNEQFFGPGTRLTVL.